The 28 T cell receptor beta chains below all came from one sample that was sequenced in a study of T-cell memory formation after mild COVID-19. MiXCR was run by TCRdb on the 5' RACE reads, yielding one entry per CDR3 protein. Among hundreds of thousands of distinct CDR3 sequences listed, 15% to 20% were seen once. Source material: PBMCs or a T cell subset sorted from them (not recorded which). The receptors shown here come from an adult woman who had mild COVID-19 (a few samples of this study predate the infection). Cell type and time point are not known.

The rearrangement links TRBV5-6 to TRBJ2-7; D uncertain. The germline gives CDR1 SGHDT, CDR2 YYEEEE. V lost 4 bases to trimming and J lost 4 bases, with 15 bases between them. This CDR3 region has 14 residues. CDR3 region: CASSPTSGHYEQYF. For the CDR3, the DNA is TGTGCCAGCAGCCCGACATCGGGCCATTACGAGCAGTACTTC.

This clonotype has a count of ten or more. The rearrangement links TRBV5-1 to TRBJ1-1; 12 bases map to TRBD1. Losses at the gene ends were 4 bases for V and 9 bases for J; bases not matched to a gene: 10. The CDR3 covers 15 residues. From germline, CDR1 is SGHRS and CDR2 YFSETQ. The CDR3 region has the DNA TGCGCCAGCAGCGATTCTACGGGACAGGGGGCACAAGCTTTCTTT. Protein: CASSDSTGQGAQAFF.

The chain links TRBV5-6 to TRBJ1-4, with no clear D. The CDR3 length is 14 residues. The V and J ends lost 2 bases and 7 bases respectively, with 12 bases between them. Germline CDR1 SGHDT, CDR2 YYEEEE. CDR3 residues: CASSFGYRFEKLFF. CDR3 nucleotides: TGTGCCAGCAGCTTCGGTTACCGGTTTGAAAAACTGTTTTTT.

The chain carries TRBV18 and TRBJ2-7; weak D call: TRBD2 (5 bases). V lost 3 bases and J 2 bases, leaving 11 bases between the germline ends. The germline gives CDR1 KGHSH, CDR2 LQKENI. The length of the CDR3 is 14 residues. CDR3 sequence (DNA): TGTGCCAGCTCACCGGTGGGAGATACCTACGAGCAGTACTTC. It encodes CASSPVGDTYEQYF.

The table lists this clonotype with a count of one. CDR3 in amino acids: CASRTPGTADGYTF. The DNA of the CDR3 is TGTGCCAGCCGTACACCCGGGACAGCCGATGGCTACACCTTC. The V and J genes are TRBV3-1 and TRBJ1-2, with 7 bases matching TRBD1. This CDR3 is 14 amino acids long. CDR1 is LGHDT and CDR2 is YNNKEL in the germline V gene (reference sequence). V lost 8 bases and J lost 6; bases outside the gene matches: 12.

V usage is TRBV5-1 and J usage is TRBJ1-2; D remains ambiguous. Germline V lookup: CDR1 SGHRS, CDR2 YFSETQ. V was trimmed by 4 bases and J by 0 bases, leaving 10 bases between them. This CDR3 is 14 amino acids long. The CDR3 DNA sequence: TGCGCCAGCAGCCCGGCTACGACTAACTATGGCTACACCTTC. Its translation is CASSPATTNYGYTF.

The rearrangement joins TRBV7-9 to TRBJ2-1, with D possibly being TRBD2 (5 bases). Germline CDR1 and CDR2: SEHNR and FQNEAQ (reference sequence). The CDR3 is 16 residues long. Trimming pared 4 bases from V and 4 bases from J, leaving 17 bases between. The CDR3 sequence is CASSSTEVASYNEQFF. CDR3 sequence (DNA): TGTGCCAGCAGCTCGACCGAGGTAGCGAGTTACAATGAGCAGTTCTTC.

The chain has TRBV5-1 and TRBJ2-3, with 10 bases aligning to TRBD2. The CDR3 consists of 16 residues. With 0 bases clipped from V and 6 bases from J, the junction kept 7 bases outside the gene matches. Germline V CDR1 and CDR2: SGHRS, YFSETQ. The CDR3 region has the DNA TGCGCCAGCAGCTTGGCCAGGCTAGCGGGGGCGGATACGCAGTATTTT. Residues: CASSLARLAGADTQYF.

The rearrangement joins TRBV29-1 to TRBJ2-3; 8 bases map to TRBD1. Germline assignment: CDR1 SQVTM and CDR2 ANQGSEA. V lost 8 bases to trimming and J lost 4 bases; unmatched junction nucleotides: 11. The CDR3 spans 14 residues. The CDR3 region has the DNA TGCAGCACCCGGACAGGGAGTATTTCAGATACGCAGTATTTT. Its translation is CSTRTGSISDTQYF.

The V and J genes are TRBV7-3 and TRBJ1-1, with a tentative D call TRBD1 (5 bases). There are 15 residues in the CDR3. Germline V gene sequence: CDR1 SGHTA, CDR2 FQGTGA. The germline V and J ends were trimmed by 3 bases and 3 bases, with 14 bases remaining between them. Here the CDR3 DNA reads TGTGCCAGCAGCTTGGGTACGGGGCTGGACACTGAAGCTTTCTTT. This codes for CASSLGTGLDTEAFF.

This clonotype has only a few counts. V usage is TRBV5-1 and J usage is TRBJ2-7, with D possibly TRBD1 on 5 matching bases. V dropped 5 bases and J dropped 4 bases, with 10 bases sitting between them. The CDR3 has 12 residues. Germline V CDR1 and CDR2: SGHRS, YFSETQ. The CDR3 spells CASSATDYEQYF. CDR3 coding DNA: TGCGCCAGCAGTGCGACAGATTACGAGCAGTACTTC.

In its sample, this clonotype was seen many times. The chain uses TRBV20-1 and TRBJ2-1; TRBD2 aligns across 15 bases. Germline V gene data show CDR1 as DFQATT and CDR2 as SNEGSKA (reference sequence). V lost 6 bases to trimming and J lost 4 bases; unmatched junction nucleotides: 10. There are 17 residues in the CDR3. In DNA, the CDR3 is TGCAGTGCCCTGGGGACTAGCGGGAGGATCGTTTACAATGAGCAGTTCTTC. This encodes CSALGTSGRIVYNEQFF.

The chain recombines TRBV6-5 with TRBJ2-6; D is ambiguous. The germline V and J ends were trimmed by 0 bases and 4 bases, with 10 bases remaining between them. Germline values: CDR1 MNHEY, CDR2 SVGAGI. This CDR3 is 16 amino acids long. The CDR3 region is CASSYSSGPGANVLTF. CDR3 in DNA: TGTGCCAGCAGTTACTCGAGTGGGCCCGGGGCCAACGTCCTGACTTTC.

The rearrangement links TRBV15 to TRBJ1-4, with TRBD1 matching over 9 bases. The CDR3 sequence is 15 residues long. CDR1 is LNHNV and CDR2 is YYDKDF in the germline V gene (reference sequence). The ends lost 5 bases at V and 8 bases at J; junction bases unmatched: 9. The CDR3 DNA follows: TGTGCCACCAGCCACCACAGGACAGGGGAGGAAAAACTGTTTTTT. Residues: CATSHHRTGEEKLFF.

In its sample, this clonotype was seen once. J is TRBJ2-1 and V is TRBV6-2 or TRBV6-3; D gene ambiguous. V lost 4 bases, J lost 6 bases, and 13 bases lay in between. Germline CDR1 MNHEY, CDR2 SVGEGT. CDR3 length equals 14 residues. The CDR3 coding sequence is TGTGCCAGCAGTTGGGGTGGGGTCGTCAATGAGCAGTTCTTC. It encodes CASSWGGVVNEQFF.

CDR3: CSARGGSYGYTF. The CDR3, as DNA: TGCAGTGCTAGAGGGGGGAGCTATGGCTACACCTTC. The J gene is TRBJ1-2, the V gene TRBV20-1, with a possible D match to TRBD1 (5 bases). The length of the CDR3 is 12 residues. V was cut by 1 base and J by 4 bases, with 7 bases left in between. Germline CDR1 is DFQATT and CDR2 is SNEGSKA (reference sequence).

This clonotype was picked up a small number of times. The V and J genes are TRBV12-3 or TRBV12-4 and TRBJ2-1, with 7 bases fitting TRBD1. V was pared by 4 bases and J by 4 bases, with 4 bases of the junction left unmatched. This CDR3 is 14 amino acids long. CDR3: CASSSRDRYNEQFF. The CDR3 nucleotides are TGTGCCAGCAGTTCCCGGGACAGATACAATGAGCAGTTCTTC.

This clonotype appeared a few times. The chain carries TRBV19 and TRBJ1-2, with a tentative D call TRBD1 (6 bases). Germline lookup yields CDR1 LNHDA and CDR2 SQIVND (reference sequence). V shed 6 bases and J shed 4 bases, with 12 bases lying between them. The CDR3 sequence is 13 residues long. CDR3 loop: CASRRTDRYGYTF. Here the CDR3 DNA reads TGTGCCAGTAGGAGGACAGACCGCTATGGCTACACCTTC.

This chain connects TRBV12-5 to TRBJ2-1, with D tentatively TRBD2 (6 bases). Per germline, CDR1 LGHNT and CDR2 FRNRAP. This CDR3 is 14 amino acids long. V was clipped by 6 bases and J by 7 bases, with 16 bases between them. The CDR3 region is CASGRDSPENEQFF. As DNA, the CDR3 is TGTGCTAGTGGCCGGGACTCACCGGAGAATGAGCAGTTCTTC.

This clonotype was seen a handful of times. The chain uses TRBV24-1 and TRBJ2-1; TRBD1 matches 7 bases. The CDR3 covers 15 residues. Looked up from germline, CDR1 is KGHDR and CDR2 is SFDVKD. The junction had 6 bases not matched to a gene; V was cut back by 2 bases and J by 6 bases. CDR3 in amino acids: CATSDSMTGRNEQFF. The CDR3 DNA sequence: TGTGCCACCAGTGATTCTATGACAGGGCGCAATGAGCAGTTCTTC.

The chain uses TRBV12-3 or TRBV12-4 and TRBJ1-2; 9 bases agree with TRBD1. J was trimmed by 7 bases and V by 6 bases; bases with no gene match: 9. This CDR3 is 14 amino acids long. The CDR3 region is CASRQPGQGIGYTF. The CDR3 nucleotides read TGTGCCAGCAGGCAACCGGGACAGGGAATTGGCTACACCTTC.

This clonotype was seen ten or more times. The genes are TRBV30 and TRBJ1-6; 7 positions match TRBD1. CDR3 size: 15 residues. The junction had 6 bases not matched to a gene; V was cut back by 3 bases and J by 4 bases. CDR1 is GTSNPN, CDR2 SVGIG, per germline (reference sequence). The CDR3, as DNA: TGTGCCTGGAGAGGGGACAGTTATTATAATTCACCCCTCCACTTT. It encodes CAWRGDSYYNSPLHF.

This clonotype was observed a handful of times. V and J are TRBV6-1 and TRBJ2-7, with D possibly matching TRBD1 (5 bases). The CDR3 runs to 14 residues. V dropped 5 bases and J dropped 2 bases, with 13 bases sitting between them. The germline gives CDR1 MNHNS, CDR2 SASEGT. The DNA for the CDR3 is TGTGCCAGCAGTTTAGAACAGGTTGCCTACGAGCAGTACTTC. Its protein product is CASSLEQVAYEQYF.

This clonotype was detected many times. The gene calls are TRBV7-2 and TRBJ2-7; 9 bases agree with TRBD2. Germline V lookup: CDR1 SGHTA, CDR2 FQGNSA. CDR3 length: 15 amino acids. V dropped 2 bases and J dropped 9; count of bases not matched to a gene: 11. Written as DNA, the CDR3 is TGTGCCAGCAGCTTACTTAGGACTAGCGCATTCGGGCAGTACTTC. Its translation: CASSLLRTSAFGQYF.

V and J are TRBV5-1 and TRBJ1-2, with TRBD1 matching 7 bases. The CDR3 runs to 17 residues. V was pared by 3 bases and J by 3 bases, with 14 bases of the junction left unmatched. Germline V lookup: CDR1 SGHRS, CDR2 YFSETQ. CDR3 loop: CASSSPTGTDYYYGYTF. Written as DNA, the CDR3 is TGCGCCAGCAGCTCCCCAACCGGGACAGATTACTACTATGGCTACACCTTC.

This clonotype was seen only a few times. The chain carries TRBV7-8 and TRBJ1-4; 8 bases agree with TRBD1. CDR1 SGHVS and CDR2 FQNEAQ come from the germline V gene. V dropped 1 base and J dropped 9; count of bases not matched to a gene: 4. The CDR3 contains 14 residues. CDR3: CASSLEQGAKKLFF. For the CDR3, the DNA is TGTGCCAGCAGCTTAGAGCAGGGGGCTAAAAAACTGTTTTTT.

The chain couples TRBV6-2 or TRBV6-3 to TRBJ1-1; a weak D match, TRBD1 (5 bases). CDR1 MNHEY and CDR2 SVGEGT come from the germline V gene. The CDR3 spans 17 residues. V was shortened by 5 bases and J by 0 bases, with 19 bases between the two germline ends. The CDR3 here is CASSPGPRTAMNTEAFF. The CDR3 DNA reads TGTGCCAGCAGTCCAGGGCCCCGGACGGCGATGAACACTGAAGCTTTCTTT.

This clonotype occurred a few times. The chain links TRBV4-1 to TRBJ2-3; TRBD2 is a possible D gene (5 bases). V lost 3 bases, J lost 6 bases, and 13 bases lay in between. The CDR3 length is 14 residues. The germline CDR1 and CDR2 sequences are MGHRA and YSYEKL. The CDR3 here is CASSQTISPDTQYF. The DNA of the CDR3 is TGCGCCAGCAGCCAGACTATTTCCCCGGATACGCAGTATTTT.